Listed below are T cell receptor beta chains from one sample, sequenced in a study of molecular identifiers for immune sequencing clone quantification. TCRdb reanalysed the PCR reads using MiXCR and keeps one entry per CDR3 protein. Here the sample spans around 100,000 distinct CDR3 sequences, 30% to 45% being singletons. Sequenced input: naive CD8+ T cells from blood, with Jurkat cell RNA spiked in. The source of these receptors is a human donor in good health. Some libraries in this study had Jurkat cell RNA spiked in. CDR3s include the opening cysteine and the closing phenylalanine or tryptophan. The D gene is left open where the match is weak. Some rows have no size entry. The others give once, few or many, or a class for an expanded clone.

CDR3	DNA	size	V	D	J
CASTTGLAGGPGQFF	TGTGCCAGCACCACGGGACTAGCGGGAGGGCCGGGTCAGTTCTTC	few	TRBV12-3/TRBV12-4	TRBD2	TRBJ2-1
CASSQVFTDTQYF	TGTGCCAGCAGCCAAGTTTTCACAGATACGCAGTATTTT	-	TRBV14	-	TRBJ2-3
CSAREPQGTPGIGDTQYF	TGCAGTGCTAGAGAACCACAAGGGACACCGGGTATAGGAGATACGCAGTATTTT	-	TRBV20-1	-	TRBJ2-3
CAAPGTEHYEQYF	TGTGCCGCCCCCGGGACAGAACACTACGAGCAGTACTTC	few	TRBV19	TRBD1	TRBJ2-7
CASSLRRLETQYF	TGTGCCAGCAGCTTACGCCGGCTCGAGACCCAGTACTTC	-	TRBV7-6	-	TRBJ2-5
CASSLGSGGHPSYNEQFF	TGCGCCAGCAGCTTGGGTAGCGGGGGACACCCCTCCTACAATGAGCAGTTCTTC	few	TRBV5-1	TRBD2	TRBJ2-1
CSVRLTGELFF	TGCAGCGTTCGTTTGACCGGGGAGCTGTTTTTT	many	TRBV29-1	-	TRBJ2-2
CASSYTDGTGELFF	TGTGCCAGCAGTTATACGGATGGGACCGGGGAGCTGTTTTTT	many	TRBV12-3/TRBV12-4	-	TRBJ2-2
CASSWGGQGKGEQYF	TGTGCCAGCAGTTGGGGTGGACAGGGTAAAGGCGAGCAGTACTTC	many	TRBV12-3/TRBV12-4	TRBD1	TRBJ2-7
CASSLSGFSNQPQHF	TGCGCCAGCAGCTTGTCCGGTTTTAGCAATCAGCCCCAGCATTTT	many	TRBV5-1	-	TRBJ1-5
CASSLGYLASRGVFF	TGTGCCAGCAGCCTAGGCTATCTAGCGTCTCGTGGTGTGTTCTTC	-	TRBV7-2	-	TRBJ2-1
CASSDEWEMSTDTQYF	TGTGCCAGCAGTGATGAGTGGGAGATGAGCACAGATACGCAGTATTTT	few	TRBV2	-	TRBJ2-3
CASSLAGASGAVELLF	TGTGCCAGCAGCTTGGCCGGGGCTAGCGGTGCCGTGGAGCTGCTTTTT	-	TRBV5-4	TRBD2	TRBJ2-2
CASSQGPETQYF	TGCGCCAGCAGCCAAGGGCCCGAGACCCAGTACTTC	few	TRBV4-1	-	TRBJ2-5
CACSLHPQHF	TGTGCCTGCAGTTTACATCCCCAGCATTTT	-	TRBV28	-	TRBJ1-5
CASSLPGLAGPSQYF	TGTGCCAGCAGCCTCCCGGGACTAGCGGGCCCCTCGCAGTACTTC	few	TRBV7-9	TRBD2	TRBJ2-7
CASSPMGWYEQYF	TGTGCCAGCAGTCCCATGGGGTGGTACGAGCAGTACTTC	-	TRBV28	-	TRBJ2-7